This is a list of T cell receptor beta chains from one sample in a study of sequential checkpoint blockade in melanoma. The data were produced by immunoSEQ multiplex PCR, yet TCRdb's version contains in-frame clones alone and is incomplete. The table has some 10,000 clones, roughly four fifths seen once. The starting material was CD8+ T cells sorted from blood (inferred from file names), obtained from a patient given nivolumab and ipilimumab in sequence. The origin of the receptors is a human donor with melanoma. Both conserved end residues are part of each CDR3. D genes are given only for firm matches. Clone sizes are given selectively: once, few, many, or a class where the clone is expanded.

V gene: TRBV14
clone size: once
D gene: -
J gene: TRBJ2-5
CDR3 DNA: TGTGCCAGCAGCCAACCCCCCCGGGGAATACAAGAGACCCAGTACTTC
CDR3 protein: CASSQPPRGIQETQYF

V gene: TRBV10-2
clone size: -
D gene: TRBD2
J gene: TRBJ2-1
CDR3 DNA: TGCGCCAGCAGTGGGGCGCCTAGCGGGAGTATATATGAGCAGTTCTTC
CDR3 protein: CASSGAPSGSIYEQFF

V gene: TRBV15
clone size: -
D gene: -
J gene: TRBJ1-4
CDR3 DNA: TGTGCCACCAGCAGAGAAGAGGCGACTAATGAAAAACTGTTTTTT
CDR3 protein: CATSREEATNEKLFF

V gene: TRBV4-3
clone size: -
D gene: -
J gene: TRBJ1-6
CDR3 DNA: TGCGCCAGCAGCCGGGACACGTTCGGTAATTCACCCCTCCACTTT
CDR3 protein: CASSRDTFGNSPLHF

V gene: TRBV4-3
clone size: -
D gene: -
J gene: TRBJ2-6
CDR3 DNA: TGCGCCAGCAGCCATTCGGAGGGATCTGGGGCCAACGTCCTGACTTTC
CDR3 protein: CASSHSEGSGANVLTF

V gene: TRBV19
clone size: -
D gene: TRBD1
J gene: TRBJ1-2
CDR3 DNA: TGTGCCAGTAGTATAGGAGGAGGGGGCGCGGATGGCTACACCTTC
CDR3 protein: CASSIGGGGADGYTF

V gene: TRBV27
clone size: -
D gene: -
J gene: TRBJ1-6
CDR3 DNA: TGTGCCAGCACCCATCCGGGTTCACCCCTCCACTTT
CDR3 protein: CASTHPGSPLHF

V gene: TRBV19
clone size: -
D gene: -
J gene: TRBJ1-5
CDR3 DNA: TGTGCCAGTGAGAGGACCCTTGGGGGGAATCAGCCCCAGCATTTT
CDR3 protein: CASERTLGGNQPQHF

V gene: TRBV29-1
clone size: -
D gene: -
J gene: TRBJ1-1
CDR3 DNA: TGCAGCGTCGAGGACAGTCATCGCCCCCTTGAAGCTTTCTTT
CDR3 protein: CSVEDSHRPLEAFF

V gene: TRBV4-1
clone size: -
D gene: TRBD2
J gene: TRBJ2-1
CDR3 DNA: TGCGCCAGCACCCCGAAGCTAGCGGGGGTCGGGGATGAGCAGTTCTTC
CDR3 protein: CASTPKLAGVGDEQFF

V gene: TRBV7-8
clone size: -
D gene: TRBD1
J gene: TRBJ2-7
CDR3 DNA: TGTGCCAGCAGCTTAGGAGAAGAACAGGGGCGGTACGAGCAGTACTTC
CDR3 protein: CASSLGEEQGRYEQYF

V gene: TRBV10-3
clone size: -
D gene: -
J gene: TRBJ2-3
CDR3 DNA: TGTGCCATCAGAATGCGGGTTCACACAGATACGCAGTATTTT
CDR3 protein: CAIRMRVHTDTQYF

V gene: TRBV30
clone size: -
D gene: TRBD1
J gene: TRBJ2-1
CDR3 DNA: TGTGCCTGGAGTCCCGGGGCAGGGGGCTACAATGAGCAGTTCTTC
CDR3 protein: CAWSPGAGGYNEQFF

V gene: TRBV5-1
clone size: -
D gene: -
J gene: TRBJ2-1
CDR3 DNA: TGCGCCAGCAGCTTGGACCCCCAATCGGGAAATGAGCAGTTCTTC
CDR3 protein: CASSLDPQSGNEQFF

V gene: TRBV4-3
clone size: -
D gene: -
J gene: TRBJ1-2
CDR3 DNA: TGCGCCAGCAGCCAAGAGGAGGGGCAAGGCCTCTATGGCTACACCTTC
CDR3 protein: CASSQEEGQGLYGYTF

V gene: TRBV7-6
clone size: -
D gene: TRBD1
J gene: TRBJ1-5
CDR3 DNA: TGTGCCAGCAGCCCCACTCCAGGGGGGACCCAGCATTTT
CDR3 protein: CASSPTPGGTQHF

V gene: TRBV11-2
clone size: once
D gene: TRBD1
J gene: TRBJ1-1
CDR3 DNA: TGTGCCAGCAGCCCACCGGGACAGGGCTTGGCTGAAGCTTTCTTT
CDR3 protein: CASSPPGQGLAEAFF

V gene: TRBV6-4
clone size: -
D gene: TRBD1
J gene: TRBJ1-5
CDR3 DNA: TGTGCCAGCAGTTCGGGACAGACCGTTGAGCCCCAGCATTTT
CDR3 protein: CASSSGQTVEPQHF

V gene: TRBV4-1
clone size: few
D gene: TRBD2
J gene: TRBJ2-7
CDR3 DNA: TGCGCCAGCAGCCAAGGGACTAGCGACCCCTCCTACGAGCAGTACTTC
CDR3 protein: CASSQGTSDPSYEQYF

V gene: TRBV25-1
clone size: -
D gene: TRBD2
J gene: TRBJ2-7
CDR3 DNA: TGTGCCAGCAGTGAACTAGCGGGTCCCTACGAGCAGTACTTC
CDR3 protein: CASSELAGPYEQYF

V gene: TRBV11-2
clone size: -
D gene: TRBD2
J gene: TRBJ2-7
CDR3 DNA: TGTGCCAGCAGCTACCTTCTAGCGGGGCCCGTCGTCGAGCAGTACTTC
CDR3 protein: CASSYLLAGPVVEQYF

V gene: TRBV27
clone size: -
D gene: TRBD2
J gene: TRBJ2-2
CDR3 DNA: TGTGCCAGCAGCCCCCCGGGGGGGCACCGGGAGCTGTTTTTT
CDR3 protein: CASSPPGGHRELFF

V gene: TRBV18
clone size: few
D gene: -
J gene: TRBJ1-5
CDR3 DNA: TGTGCCAGCTCACTACCGGGCGGGGGCCATCAGCCCCAGCATTTT
CDR3 protein: CASSLPGGGHQPQHF

V gene: TRBV6-1
clone size: few
D gene: TRBD1
J gene: TRBJ2-7
CDR3 DNA: TGTGCCAGCAGTGAACTGTGGGGGACAGGGGACCGCTACGAGCAGTACTTC
CDR3 protein: CASSELWGTGDRYEQYF

V gene: TRBV6-1
clone size: once
D gene: -
J gene: TRBJ2-7
CDR3 DNA: TGTGCCATCAGTGATGGGGGCACCTACGAGCAGTACTTC
CDR3 protein: CAISDGGTYEQYF

V gene: TRBV6-6
clone size: -
D gene: TRBD2
J gene: TRBJ2-5
CDR3 DNA: TGTGCCAGCAGTATAACTAGCGGGAGTAGGGAGACCCAGTACTTC
CDR3 protein: CASSITSGSRETQYF

V gene: TRBV6-6
clone size: -
D gene: TRBD1
J gene: TRBJ1-1
CDR3 DNA: TGTGCCAGCAGTTTCTCGGGACAGGGGACTGAAGCTTTCTTT
CDR3 protein: CASSFSGQGTEAFF

V gene: TRBV12-5
clone size: -
D gene: TRBD2
J gene: TRBJ2-7
CDR3 DNA: TGTGCTAGTGCCAACCCTACTAGCGGATTCTACGAGCAGTACTTC
CDR3 protein: CASANPTSGFYEQYF

V gene: TRBV4-1
clone size: -
D gene: TRBD1
J gene: TRBJ2-6
CDR3 DNA: TGCGCCAGCGGGGGGACAGGGGCCTCCTCTGGGGCCAACGTCCTGACTTTC
CDR3 protein: CASGGTGASSGANVLTF